The TCR beta chain described here comes from a study of shared clonotypes between healthy human individuals. Findings and limits, study-wide: Depth of sequencing was expected to influence donor clonotype sharing.

Every donor, a Caucasian adult, lived in Nashville, Tennessee. Both subsets, CD45RA+ naive and CD45RA-negative memory, were split from the CD4+ cells. A remark on this clone: The antigen is undetermined.

Measured with immunoSEQ multiplex PCR; TCRdb has only the in-frame clones, and not every one. Of approximately 2,000,000 clones in the sample, around 90% were seen once. V lost 6 bases, J lost 5 bases, and 5 bases lay in between. Looked up from germline, CDR1 is MDHEN and CDR2 is SYDVKM. The CDR3 is made up of 10 amino acids. The sequencing sample was made of naive CD4+ T cells from PBMCs. Subset reported: CD45RA+ positively selected. This receptor was taken from a man between 18 and 29 years old in good health. Some clones in this sample may be carry-over from other donors' samples. The V call is TRBV28, the J call TRBJ2-7; the D is unclear. The CDR3 spells CASSGHEQYF. CDR3 in DNA: TGTGCCAGCAGCGGACACGAGCAGTACTTC.